This passage covers 19 T cell receptor beta chains from one sample sequenced in a study of shared clonotypes between healthy human individuals. Positive CCR7 selection of CD45RO-negative cells yielded the naive CD8 cells, and terminally differentiated effector memory CD45RA+ cells were excluded. Some clones are missing from TCRdb's copy, which holds only in-frame ones; the method was immunoSEQ multiplex PCR. The sample contains about 2 million clones, about 95% of which appear only once. The sample taken for sequencing was naive CD8+ T cells sorted from blood. Every receptor here comes from a man aged 18 to 30 in good health.

V is TRBV28 and J is TRBJ2-7; D is possibly TRBD1 (5 bases). V was shortened by 2 bases and J by 2 bases, with 10 bases between the two germline ends. CDR3 size: 14 residues. Germline loops: CDR1 MDHEN, CDR2 SYDVKM. The CDR3 sequence is CASSLQGSAYEQYF. In nucleotides, the CDR3 is TGTGCCAGCAGTTTACAGGGATCCGCCTACGAGCAGTACTTC.

V usage is TRBV5-8 and J usage is TRBJ1-2; no clear D. The CDR3 extends over 16 amino acids. Trimming stripped 2 bases from V and 4 bases from J, with 18 bases between. Germline V CDR1 and CDR2: SGHTS, YDEGEE. The CDR3 region is CASSFFGWARGYGYTF. CDR3 sequence (DNA): TGTGCCAGCAGCTTCTTCGGGTGGGCTAGAGGCTATGGCTACACCTTC.

The chain combines TRBV7-2 with TRBJ2-7, with D unresolved. V lost 5 bases and J lost 4, with 12 bases in between. Germline assignment: CDR1 SGHTA and CDR2 FQGNSA. CDR3 length: 13 amino acids. The CDR3 DNA reads TGTGCCAGCAGCCTCTTTCTTTGGTACGAGCAGTACTTC. As protein: CASSLFLWYEQYF.

The chain has TRBV9 and TRBJ2-7; TRBD2 aligns across 7 bases. Germline-derived CDR1 and CDR2 are SGDLS and YYNGEE. Losses at the gene ends were 3 bases for V and 4 bases for J; bases not matched to a gene: 10. This CDR3 contains 15 residues. CDR3 loop: CASSGGGRWGYEQYF. CDR3 nucleotide sequence: TGTGCCAGCAGCGGGGGAGGGAGATGGGGTTACGAGCAGTACTTC.

This clone was seen only once. The rearrangement joins TRBV18 to TRBJ2-1, with D possibly TRBD2 on 5 matching bases. The V and J ends lost 2 bases and 4 bases respectively, with 12 bases between them. The CDR3 runs 15 residues. Germline assignment: CDR1 KGHSH and CDR2 LQKENI. As DNA, the CDR3 is TGTGCCAGCTCACCAGGAGGCTACCCATACAATGAGCAGTTCTTC. Its protein product is CASSPGGYPYNEQFF.

The genes are TRBV2 and TRBJ2-1; tentative D call: TRBD2 (6 bases). The V end was cut by 6 bases, the J end by 2 bases, with 17 bases between. The CDR3 totals 16 residues. The germline gives CDR1 SNHLY, CDR2 FYNNEI. CDR3 bases: TGTGCCAGCAGGGACGGAGGGTCAGCAGCCTACAATGAGCAGTTCTTC. It specifies CASRDGGSAAYNEQFF. Full variable domain (remainder filled in from reference TRBV2 and TRBJ2-1): EPEVTQTPSHQVTQMGQEVILRCVPISNHLYFYWYRQILGQKVEFLVSFYNNEISEKSEIFDDQFSVERPDGSNFTLKIRSTKLEDSAMYFCASRDGGSAAYNEQFFGPGTRLTVL.

The chain carries TRBV7-8 and TRBJ2-7, with D perhaps matching TRBD1 or TRBD2 (6 bases each). CDR1 SGHVS and CDR2 FQNEAQ come from the germline V gene. V lost 0 bases and J 3 bases, leaving 9 bases between the germline ends. This CDR3 spans 14 amino acids. This chain's CDR3 is CASSLAGGLYEQYF. DNA of the CDR3: TGTGCCAGCAGCTTAGCTGGGGGGCTCTACGAGCAGTACTTC.

The chain carries TRBV30 and TRBJ2-1; D not resolved. Trimming left V 0 bases short and J 3 bases short, with 12 bases between. Germline V gene lookup returns CDR1 GTSNPN and CDR2 SVGIG (reference sequence). The CDR3 loop spans 15 amino acids. The CDR3 loop is CAWSVDGSYYNEQFF. CDR3 sequence (DNA): TGTGCCTGGAGTGTTGACGGGTCATACTACAATGAGCAGTTCTTC.

The rearrangement uses TRBV5-3 and TRBJ2-3; D might be TRBD2 (5 bases). Being an ORF, TRBV5-3 has a function that is uncertain. The CDR3 covers 17 residues. Trimming took 0 bases from V and 4 from J, leaving 18 bases between them. The CDR3 nucleotides are TGTGCCAGAAGCTTGGGTTGGTTTCGGGGTGGATCAGATACGCAGTATTTT. Its protein product is CARSLGWFRGGSDTQYF.

This clone has just one count. At the DNA level, this CDR3 is encoded by other sequences in the same sample as well. CDR3 DNA: TGCGCCAGCAGCCAAGATCCCGGCAGGGACAATCAGCCCCAGCATTTT. It codes for CASSQDPGRDNQPQHF. The chain recombines TRBV4-1 with TRBJ1-5, with a possible D match to TRBD1 (5 bases). CDR3 length: 16 residues. Germline CDR1 MGHRA, CDR2 YSYEKL. Trimming cost V 0 bases and J 3 bases, with 12 bases left between them.

The J gene is TRBJ2-2, the V gene TRBV29-1, with D perhaps matching TRBD1 or TRBD2 (5 bases each). The CDR3 loop spans 17 amino acids. The V end was cut by 0 bases, the J end by 1 base, with 15 bases between. Per the germline V gene, CDR1 is SQVTM and CDR2 is ANQGSEA. DNA of the CDR3: TGCAGCGTTGAAGATGCGGGTGTAGGGGTGAACACCGGGGAGCTGTTTTTT. This encodes CSVEDAGVGVNTGELFF.

This clone has just one count. This sequence joins TRBV28 and TRBJ2-1; D is unresolved. This CDR3 contains 12 residues. Trimming pared 6 bases from V and 3 bases from J, leaving 6 bases between. Germline CDR1 and CDR2: MDHEN and SYDVKM. The CDR3 is CASRSDYNEQFF. In DNA form, the CDR3 reads TGTGCCAGCAGGTCAGACTACAATGAGCAGTTCTTC.

CDR3 region: CASSGGPEYEQYF. CDR3 sequence (DNA): TGCGCCAGCAGTGGGGGACCCGAATACGAGCAGTACTTC. The rearrangement joins TRBV10-2 to TRBJ2-7, with D tentatively TRBD1 or TRBD2 (5 bases each). This CDR3 is built from 13 residues. Germline CDR1 WSHSY, CDR2 SAAADI. V was pared by 4 bases and J by 4 bases, with 11 bases between.

V usage is TRBV5-4 and J usage is TRBJ2-3, with D perhaps being TRBD1 or TRBD2 (5 bases each). Germline lookup yields CDR1 SGHNT and CDR2 YYREEE (reference sequence). Trimming shortened V by 1 base and J by 3 bases, and 12 bases separated the two germline ends. The CDR3 length is 15 residues. CDR3: CASSLTRELTDTQYF. The CDR3 region has the DNA TGTGCCAGCAGCTTGACCAGGGAGCTTACAGATACGCAGTATTTT.

The chain employs TRBV13 and TRBJ2-7; D is ambiguous. Deletions cut 2 bases from V and 0 bases from J, with 17 bases between. The CDR3 runs 17 residues. CDR1 is PRHDT, CDR2 FYEKMQ, per germline (reference sequence). CDR3 sequence (DNA): TGTGCCAGCAGCTTAAGGCTCCTCTCCGGAAACTCCTACGAGCAGTACTTC. Encoded protein: CASSLRLLSGNSYEQYF.

A note on this clone: The sample carries other DNA sequences with the same CDR3. The gene calls are TRBV7-9 and TRBJ2-1; TRBD2 is a possible D gene (7 bases). Deletions cut 3 bases from V and 5 bases from J, with 8 bases between. Germline CDR1 reads SEHNR; CDR2 reads FQNEAQ (reference sequence). This CDR3 spans 13 amino acids. This CDR3 reads CASSLGGHNEQFF. DNA for the CDR3: TGTGCCAGCAGCTTGGGGGGGCACAATGAGCAGTTCTTC. The full variable domain, with the rest looked up from reference TRBV7-9 and TRBJ2-1, is DTGVSQNPRHKITKRGQNVTFRCDPISEHNRLYWYRQTLGQGPEFLTYFQNEAQLEKSRLLSDRFSAERPKGSFSTLEIQRTEQGDSAMYLCASSLGGHNEQFFGPGTRLTVL.

This sequence joins TRBV27 and TRBJ1-1; 9 bases line up with TRBD1. Losses at the gene ends were 5 bases for V and 6 bases for J; bases not matched to a gene: 10. CDR3 length: 15 amino acids. Germline V CDR1 and CDR2: MNHEY, SMNVEV (reference sequence). The CDR3 DNA sequence: TGTGCCAGCAGTACAAGGGACAGGGATAGATCTGAAGCTTTCTTT. Amino acid sequence: CASSTRDRDRSEAFF.

This sequence joins TRBV21-1 and TRBJ1-5; TRBD1 is the table's D call and was not checked against the DNA. TRBV21-1 is labeled a pseudogene. There are 18 residues in the CDR3. CDR3 sequence (DNA): TGTGCCAGCAGCCATCATAGACAGGGAAGGAATAGCAATCAGCCCCAGCATTTT. Protein sequence: CASSHHRQGRNSNQPQHF.

As regards this clone: Additional DNA sequences in this sample encode the identical CDR3. The J gene is TRBJ2-7, the V gene TRBV27; TRBD2 matches 10 bases. Trimming cost V 6 bases and J 2 bases; bases outside gene matches: 4. In germline, CDR1 is MNHEY, CDR2 SMNVEV (reference sequence). The CDR3 is made up of 14 amino acids. The CDR3 DNA reads as TGTGCCAGCAGGGTAGCGGGGGGAACCTACGAGCAGTACTTC. As protein: CASRVAGGTYEQYF.